Presented here are 27 T cell receptor beta chains from one specimen sequenced in a study of blood T cell repertoires in COVID-19. Data came from immunoSEQ multiplex PCR; TCRdb stores just in-frame clones and leaves some out. The sample consists of hundreds of thousands of clones, 80% to 90% of them appearing once. The sample was PBMCs or T cells enriched from blood (not recorded which). All receptors derive from a man aged 45-65 years who had been exposed to COVID-19.

This clone has just a few counts. CDR3 protein: CASSQDWGQGADTQYF. The CDR3 nucleotides read TGTGCCAGCAGCCAAGATTGGGGACAGGGGGCAGATACGCAGTATTTT. The genes are TRBV3-1 (or the pseudogene TRBV3-2) and TRBJ2-3, with 11 bases lining up with TRBD1. Germline V CDR1 and CDR2: LGHDT, YNNKEL (reference sequence). With 0 bases clipped from V and 4 bases from J, the junction kept 3 bases outside the gene matches. The CDR3 runs 16 residues.

The rearrangement joins TRBV4-2 to TRBJ1-4; TRBD1 is a possible D gene (5 bases). Germline V lookup: CDR1 LGHNA, CDR2 YNFKEQ. The V end was cut by 0 bases, the J end by 8 bases, with 19 bases between. The CDR3 contains 17 residues. The chain's CDR3 is CASSQEGGRASGEKLFF. The CDR3 nucleotides are TGTGCCAGCAGCCAAGAGGGGGGACGAGCATCAGGGGAAAAACTGTTTTTT.

The chain joins TRBV6-5 to TRBJ2-1; D is unresolved. Germline CDR1 is MNHEY and CDR2 is SVGAGI. CDR3 length: 14 amino acids. The V end was cut by 0 bases, the J end by 5 bases, with 8 bases between. The CDR3 DNA follows: TGTGCCAGCAGTTACTCGACACGGAACAATGAGCAGTTCTTC. Its translation is CASSYSTRNNEQFF.

The chain employs TRBV3-1 (or the pseudogene TRBV3-2) and TRBJ1-6; TRBD1 might be the D (5 bases). Trimming cost V 4 bases and J 8 bases, with 12 bases left between them. From germline, CDR1 is LGHDT and CDR2 YNNKEL (reference sequence). This CDR3 comprises 14 residues. The CDR3 coding sequence is TGTGCCAGCAGCCCTACAGTAGGGGATTCACCCCTCCACTTT. It yields the protein CASSPTVGDSPLHF.

This chain uses TRBV27 with TRBJ2-2; a possible D gene is TRBD1 (6 bases). CDR3 size: 15 residues. V lost 3 bases to trimming and J lost 3 bases, with 11 bases between them. The germline V gene encodes CDR1 MNHEY and CDR2 SMNVEV (reference sequence). The CDR3 loop reads CASSFRTEDTGELFF. The CDR3 DNA is TGTGCCAGCAGTTTTAGGACAGAAGACACCGGGGAGCTGTTTTTT.

V is TRBV27 and J is TRBJ2-3; TRBD2 matches 9 bases. Losses at the gene ends were 5 bases for V and 5 bases for J; bases not matched to a gene: 11. The CDR3 spans 16 residues. Germline-derived CDR1 and CDR2 are MNHEY and SMNVEV (reference sequence). CDR3 sequence: CASSLGLAGRGDTQYF. The CDR3 nucleotides are TGTGCCAGCAGTCTTGGGCTAGCGGGGAGGGGAGATACGCAGTATTTT.

The chain recombines TRBV4-1 with TRBJ1-5; D is perhaps TRBD1 (6 bases). V lost 3 bases to trimming and J lost 0 bases, with 24 bases between them. Germline assignment: CDR1 MGHRA and CDR2 YSYEKL. The CDR3 contains 20 residues. CDR3 DNA sequence: TGCGCCAGCAGCCAGGGTCCCAGACCGGGACACCTCCTTAGCAATCAGCCCCAGCATTTT. Protein sequence: CASSQGPRPGHLLSNQPQHF.

CDR3 residues: CASVGAANTGELFF. The CDR3 DNA reads as TGCGCCAGCGTGGGGGCAGCGAACACCGGGGAGCTGTTTTTT. V is TRBV5-1 and J is TRBJ2-2; tentatively, D is TRBD1 (6 bases). V was cut by 7 bases and J by 0 bases, with 10 bases left in between. Germline V CDR1 and CDR2: SGHRS, YFSETQ. The CDR3 totals 14 residues.

The J gene is TRBJ2-4, the V gene TRBV19; 16 positions match TRBD2. Per the germline V gene, CDR1 is LNHDA and CDR2 is SQIVND (reference sequence). V was clipped by 5 bases and J by 7 bases; unmatched bases: 8. This CDR3 has 17 residues. CDR3 in amino acids: CASSLGLAGGPKNIQYF. CDR3 nucleotide sequence: TGTGCCAGTAGTCTGGGACTAGCGGGAGGGCCAAAGAACATTCAGTACTTC. Drawing the rest from reference TRBV19 and TRBJ2-4, the complete variable domain is DGGITQSPKYLFRKEGQNVTLSCEQNLNHDAMYWYRQDPGQGLRLIYYSQIVNDFQKGDIAEGYSVSREKKESFPLTVTSAQKNPTAFYLCASSLGLAGGPKNIQYFGAGTRLSVL.

The rearrangement links TRBV30 to TRBJ2-5; 9 bases align to TRBD1. Germline values: CDR1 GTSNPN, CDR2 SVGIG (reference sequence). With 6 bases clipped from V and 5 bases from J, the junction kept 7 bases outside the gene matches. The CDR3 sequence is 13 residues long. CDR3 in DNA: TGTGCCTGCAGGACAGGGGCGCGGGAGACCCAGTACTTC. As protein: CACRTGARETQYF. Looking up the rest from reference TRBV30 and TRBJ2-5 gives the full variable domain: SQTIHQWPATLVQPVGSPLSLECTVEGTSNPNLYWYRQAAGRGLQLLFYSVGIGQISSEVPQNLSASRPQDRQFILSSKKLLLSDSGFYLCACRTGARETQYFGPGTRLLVL.

The sample holds one count of this clone. This chain joins TRBV7-3 and TRBJ2-3; TRBD2 is a possible D gene (5 bases). This CDR3 has 16 residues. Trimming took off 3 bases at V and 0 bases at J, with 13 bases between the two ends. The germline CDR1 and CDR2 sequences are SGHTA and FQGTGA. The CDR3 bases are TGTGCCAGCAGCTTTCCCGGGAAGTCTAGCACAGATACGCAGTATTTT. This sequence encodes CASSFPGKSSTDTQYF. The variable domain in full, completed from reference TRBV7-3 and TRBJ2-3, reads GAGVSQTPSNKVTEKGKYVELRCDPISGHTALYWYRQSLGQGPEFLIYFQGTGAADDSGLPNDRFFAVRPEGSVSTLKIQRTERGDSAVYLCASSFPGKSSTDTQYFGPGTRLTVL.

The V and J genes are TRBV28 and TRBJ1-5; D is uncertain. V was trimmed by 5 bases and J by 5 bases, leaving 10 bases between them. The CDR3 is 13 amino acids. The germline V gene has CDR1 MDHEN and CDR2 SYDVKM. This chain's CDR3 is CASSLPSYQPQHF. The CDR3 DNA sequence: TGTGCCAGCAGTCTACCCTCCTATCAGCCCCAGCATTTT.

The chain joins TRBV2 to TRBJ1-2; the D gene is possibly TRBD1 (5 bases). V lost 4 bases, J lost 7 bases, and 10 bases lay in between. Germline values: CDR1 SNHLY, CDR2 FYNNEI. The CDR3 loop spans 12 amino acids. The CDR3 sequence is CASSGRRGGYTF. The DNA for the CDR3 is TGTGCCAGCAGTGGACGGAGGGGTGGCTACACCTTC.

The CDR3 bases are TGTGCCAGCAGCTTCTCCAGGGGCACTGAAGCTTTCTTT. Amino acids: CASSFSRGTEAFF. The chain employs TRBV7-3 and TRBJ1-1; D might be TRBD1 (6 bases). In germline, CDR1 is SGHTA, CDR2 FQGTGA. The length of the CDR3 is 13 residues. The V end was cut by 3 bases, the J end by 4 bases, with 9 bases between.

The chain uses TRBV4-1 and TRBJ2-5, with TRBD2 identical over 12 bases. Losses at the gene ends were 0 bases for V and 4 bases for J; bases not matched to a gene: 6. The CDR3 extends over 17 amino acids. Germline CDR1 MGHRA, CDR2 YSYEKL. CDR3 sequence (DNA): TGCGCCAGCAGCCAAGATTTCGGACTAGCGGGGAGAGAGACCCAGTACTTC. Its translation: CASSQDFGLAGRETQYF.

This clone has only one observation. J is TRBJ1-4 and V is TRBV7-9; TRBD1 might be the D (5 bases). Germline V gene lookup returns CDR1 SEHNR and CDR2 FQNEAQ (reference sequence). V lost 5 bases, J lost 7 bases, and 20 bases lay in between. This CDR3 spans 16 amino acids. CDR3 sequence (DNA): TGTGCCAGCAGCCTCTTCACAGGAGTCGTACCTGAAAAACTGTTTTTT. Protein product: CASSLFTGVVPEKLFF.

V gene TRBV18 combines with J gene TRBJ1-6; 7 bases are a match to TRBD1. Germline V gene sequence: CDR1 KGHSH, CDR2 LQKENI. V lost 5 bases and J lost 5; bases outside the gene matches: 6. The CDR3 consists of 15 residues. CDR3 nucleotide sequence: TGTGCCAGCTCATCGGGGACAGTTAATAATTCACCCCTCCACTTT. It specifies CASSSGTVNNSPLHF.

This rearrangement joins TRBV4-1 to TRBJ1-1, with no clear D. The CDR3 contains 15 residues. Germline V CDR1 and CDR2: MGHRA, YSYEKL. V was cut by 0 bases and J by 4 bases, with 12 bases left in between. CDR3 loop: CASSQDRGGRTEAFF. DNA for the CDR3: TGCGCCAGCAGCCAAGATAGAGGAGGCCGCACTGAAGCTTTCTTT.

This chain joins TRBV29-1 and TRBJ2-1, with a possible D match to TRBD1 (5 bases). V lost 4 bases to trimming and J lost 5 bases, with 9 bases between them. Germline values: CDR1 SQVTM, CDR2 ANQGSEA. CDR3 length: 12 amino acids. Here the CDR3 reads CSVGQGDNEQFF. CDR3 DNA sequence: TGCAGCGTTGGGCAGGGCGACAATGAGCAGTTCTTC.

The rearrangement links TRBV6-6 to TRBJ1-2, with 7 bases that match TRBD1. This CDR3 contains 13 residues. Germline V CDR1 and CDR2: MNHNY, SVGAGI (reference sequence). Germline trimming cut 4 bases from V and 10 bases from J; bases unmatched to any gene: 9. Here the CDR3 reads CASSLDRVDHYTF. CDR3 nucleotides: TGTGCCAGCAGTTTAGACAGGGTTGATCACTACACCTTC.

This chain uses TRBV5-1 with TRBJ1-1; tentatively, D is TRBD1 (5 bases). Germline CDR1 and CDR2: SGHRS and YFSETQ. This CDR3 contains 16 residues. The V gene lost 2 bases and the J gene lost 4 bases, with 18 bases spanning the gap. In DNA, the CDR3 is TGCGCCAGCAGCTTCCGGAAGGGGCTTAGGGGCACTGAAGCTTTCTTT. Protein sequence: CASSFRKGLRGTEAFF.

In this sample, this clone turned up once. V usage is TRBV9 and J usage is TRBJ2-2; D unclear. Germline lookup yields CDR1 SGDLS and CDR2 YYNGEE. V lost 2 bases and J lost 1, with 3 bases in between. The CDR3 is 13 amino acids. The CDR3 is CASSVKNTGELFF. Here the CDR3 DNA reads TGTGCCAGCAGCGTTAAGAACACCGGGGAGCTGTTTTTT.

The rearrangement uses TRBV5-1 and TRBJ1-1; 7 nucleotides agree with TRBD1. CDR1 is SGHRS and CDR2 is YFSETQ in the germline V gene. This CDR3 comprises 14 residues. Losses at the gene ends were 6 bases for V and 0 bases for J; bases not matched to a gene: 5. CDR3 coding DNA: TGCGCCAGCACAACAGGGGTGATGAACACTGAAGCTTTCTTT. It encodes CASTTGVMNTEAFF.

The rearrangement uses TRBV6-5 and TRBJ2-3, with a tentative D call TRBD2 (6 bases). CDR3 length: 15 amino acids. Per the germline V gene, CDR1 is MNHEY and CDR2 is SVGAGI. The V end lost 3 bases, the J end lost 2 bases, and 12 bases lay between the germline ends. The CDR3 DNA sequence: TGTGCCAGCAGTTATACGGGACTGTACACAGATACGCAGTATTTT. Translated: CASSYTGLYTDTQYF.

The chain is built from TRBV5-8 and TRBJ1-2; tentative D call: TRBD1 (5 bases). The CDR3 contains 14 residues. The V gene's germline CDR1 is SGHTS and CDR2 YDEGEE. Trimming took 0 bases from V and 4 from J, leaving 10 bases between them. The DNA for the CDR3 is TGTGCCAGCAGCTTGGCCCGGGGGGTCTATGGCTACACCTTC. This sequence encodes CASSLARGVYGYTF.

The chain links TRBV5-1 to TRBJ2-2; 7 nucleotides line up with TRBD1. Germline V gives CDR1 SGHRS, CDR2 YFSETQ. CDR3 length: 15 residues. The V and J ends lost 4 bases and 1 base, in that order; junction bases with no gene match: 4. CDR3 coding DNA: TGCGCCAGCAGCCGGGACAGCAGGAACACCGGGGAGCTGTTTTTT. Translated: CASSRDSRNTGELFF.

The rearrangement uses TRBV3-1 (or the pseudogene TRBV3-2) and TRBJ1-6, with TRBD1 matching 9 bases. Trimming at V came to 3 bases and at J to 10 bases, leaving 10 bases not matched to a gene. Germline V lookup: CDR1 LGHDT, CDR2 YNNKEL (reference sequence). The CDR3 is made up of 16 amino acids. DNA for the CDR3: TGTGCCAGCAGCCAGTTCCTGGGACAGGGAGGGTCACCCCTCCACTTT. Its translation: CASSQFLGQGGSPLHF.